The clone carrying this T cell receptor (beta chain) was counted only a few times. What it binds is unknown. V was shortened by 2 bases and J by 2 bases, with 6 bases between the two germline ends. The length of the CDR3 is 13 residues. CDR1 and CDR2 (germline): MGHDK, SYGVNS. These data originate in a study of response to subunit inactivated influenza vaccine. Regarding the study as a whole: Researchers suggested that each seasonal influenza vaccination recruits few new T cells.

One entry per CDR3 protein, called by TCRdb with MiXCR from the RT-PCR reads. The sample lists hundreds of thousands of distinct CDR3 sequences; about a fifth were seen once. The sequence derives from a man between 50 and 69 years old who received an inactivated influenza vaccine. The sequencing here drew on PBMCs from blood, taken approximately 20 months after vaccination. The genes are TRBV25-1 and TRBJ1-2; D gene uncertain. CDR3 sequence: CASSERENYGYTF. CDR3 DNA sequence: TGTGCCAGCAGTGAAAGGGAAAACTATGGCTACACCTTC.